This TCR beta chain was found in a study of T cells in Graves' hyperthyroidism and ophthalmopathy. CDR1 and CDR2 (germline): MDHEN, SYDVKM. V was shortened by 9 bases and J by 1 base, with 15 bases between the two germline ends. This CDR3 contains 14 residues. Many counts were recorded for this clonotype. The investigators amplified TCR beta CDR3 regions from RNA transcripts. A first-round RT-PCR of the TCR CDR3 used the HTBI primer set. TCRdb processed the multiplex PCR reads anew with MiXCR; each CDR3 protein has one entry. This sample has about 270,000 distinct CDR3 sequences; approximately 23% occur once, and the top ten carry roughly 32%.

This clonotype was obtained from a woman aged 40 to 55 with Graves' ophthalmopathy. The chain links TRBV28 to TRBJ1-1; D is ambiguous. The specimen sequenced was blood. The CDR3 coding sequence is TGTGCCAGTCTCGGGCCAAACAAGAACACTGAAGCTTTCTTT. Translated: CASLGPNKNTEAFF.